The entry that follows covers one T cell receptor beta chain sequence. The antigen it recognizes is unknown. A roughly 2.7 ml peripheral blood sample was drawn into PAXgene tubes per donor and stored at -80°C. Without any T cell sorting, total RNA was extracted from whole blood using the PAXgene blood miRNA kit on an automated QIAcube. Peripheral blood from monozygotic twin pairs concordant or discordant for inflammatory bowel disease was subjected to deep TCRalpha and TCRbeta repertoire profiling with unique molecular barcoding. Smoking habits were recorded for all twin pairs, with individuals classified as current, former or never smokers. This sample was taken from a study of monozygotic twins with inflammatory bowel disease (dated by TCRdb to the late 2010s). A note on the overall study: The full study comprised 30 or so monozygotic twin pairs: nine German pairs (four IBD-concordant, five IBD-discordant) and 19 IBD-discordant Danish pairs. The search for disease-associated traits relied mainly on comparing, within discordant pairs, IBD patients with their genetically identical healthy co-twins. Each individual had, on average, about 151 000 unique TCRalpha sequences and 181 000 unique TCRbeta sequences available for analysis. Study-level results and caveats: Compared with healthy twins, IBD patients shared fewer clonotypes with other individuals, and the difference was most pronounced in patients with signs of disease activity. Differing immunosuppressive treatments among patients may have added background noise and inter-individual variability to the repertoires. Measured by the inverse Simpson index, TCRbeta repertoire diversity was lower in IBD patients than in their healthy co-twins. The analysis was unable to tell apart different T cell subtypes. The results gave no support for a single strong signal or clonotype linked to IBD. Concordant and discordant twins showed no difference in repertoire similarity, possibly because of limited statistical power.

Taken from cysteine to phenylalanine, the CDR3 has 13 residues. No DNA was logged. Per the germline V gene, SGHRS is the CDR1 and YFSETQ is the CDR2. Library generation was performed with 5' RACE. The input for every TCR library was 3,500 to 4,500 ng of total RNA. For each sample, cDNA synthesis with SMARTScribe reverse transcriptase was split into eight separate reactions. During cDNA synthesis, template switching introduced unique molecular identifiers that contained a 6-nucleotide sample barcode. TCRalpha and TCRbeta cDNA was amplified in two nested PCRs of 16 and 9 cycles, and bead purification was carried out after each PCR. Before amplification, the cDNA was both treated with uracil DNA-glycosylase and purified with the QIAquick PCR purification kit. The second PCR added Illumina TruSeq-compatible adapters along with sample-specific barcodes. TapeStation and Qubit were used to check library quality and concentration, and 4.5 to 6.5 ng of each library was pooled. Sequencing of pooled libraries was carried out on an Illumina HiSeq2500 single-index Rapid Run using 2 x 100 bp reads and custom sequencing primers. Regarding the original processing steps: UMI-based consensus assembly with MiGEC version 1.2.6 was used to correct PCR and sequencing errors. MiXCR version 2.1.1 was used to carry out V(D)J alignment, clonotype assembly and CDR3 extraction. To normalise gene usage, clonotype sharing and MAIT/NKT TCR abundance, the analysis used the top 1000, 10 000 and 20 000 clonotypes per sample. Diversity was computed as the inverse Simpson index with the vegan R package after downsampling to 27 000 UMIs. Paired Mann-Whitney U tests on discordant twin pairs were used, with Benjamini-Hochberg multiple-testing correction. TCRdb reprocessed the reads and provides one entry for every CDR3 protein sequence; no DNA is given. What appears here as the V and J calls and clone size reflects TCRdb's work, not the paper's. The sample has about 350,000 distinct CDR3 sequences on record. 2% to 2.5% of the sample comes from the top ten.

This receptor was obtained from a human donor with ulcerative colitis or Crohn's disease, or a healthy co-twin of an affected twin (not recorded which). Sequencing used blood. This chain joins TRBV5-1 to TRBJ1-2; the TCRdb D gene call, TRBD1, has no DNA to confirm it. The CDR3 reads as follows: CASSFTGDYGYTF.